This T cell receptor (beta chain) was documented in a study of blood T cell repertoires in COVID-19. At the level of the study: There were acute and convalescent COVID-19 samples, and they came from the United States, Italy and Spain. PBMCs, B-cell-depleted T cells, or T cells were the source of the cDNA or gDNA that made up the material.

Original processing notes: Amplifying reference gene primers gave estimates of nucleated cell counts. Generated by immunoSEQ multiplex PCR, the TCRdb table keeps only in-frame clones and is missing some. That table gives V, J and clone size, and the DNA gave D and trimming. The table includes under 200,000 clones, roughly 91% detected once. Germline V gene data show CDR1 as SGDLS and CDR2 as YYNGEE. Trimming took 0 bases from V and 4 from J, leaving 10 bases between them. The CDR3 is 15 amino acids. This clone came up once. The source of this sequence is a man younger than 35 with acute or convalescent COVID-19. The rearrangement links TRBV9 to TRBJ2-2; D is perhaps TRBD2 (6 bases). Sequenced material: peripheral blood. This CDR3 is CASSVGVSGTGELFF. The DNA of the CDR3 is TGTGCCAGCAGCGTAGGGGTTAGCGGCACCGGGGAGCTGTTTTTT.